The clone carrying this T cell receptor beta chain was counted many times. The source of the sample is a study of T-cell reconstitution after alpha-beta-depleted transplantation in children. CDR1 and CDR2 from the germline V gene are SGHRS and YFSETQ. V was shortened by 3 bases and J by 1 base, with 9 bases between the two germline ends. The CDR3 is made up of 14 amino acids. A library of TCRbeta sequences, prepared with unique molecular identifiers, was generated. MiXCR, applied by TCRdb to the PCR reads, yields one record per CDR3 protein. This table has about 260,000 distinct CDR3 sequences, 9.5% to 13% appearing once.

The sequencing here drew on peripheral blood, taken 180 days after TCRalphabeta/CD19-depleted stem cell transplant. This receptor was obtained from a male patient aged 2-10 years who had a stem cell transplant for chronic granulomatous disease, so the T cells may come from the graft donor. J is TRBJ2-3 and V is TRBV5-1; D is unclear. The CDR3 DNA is TGCGCCAGCAGCTACAACGCGGGCACAGATACGCAGTATTTT. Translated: CASSYNAGTDTQYF.